This TCR beta chain was retrieved from a study of CD8 T cells in Susac syndrome. Germline CDR1 MNHEY, CDR2 SVGAGI. The junction had 6 bases not matched to a gene; V was cut back by 6 bases and J by 3 bases. This CDR3 has 15 amino acids. In blood CD8+ and CD4+ T cells, TCR beta underwent sequencing. Patients with Susac syndrome showed fulfilment of recently defined diagnostic criteria for definite or probable disease. An amount of RNA that ranged from roughly 0.45 to 1 ug was reverse transcribed with random hexamers. Amplification of TCR beta CDR3 spanned 54 Vbeta and 13 Jbeta via immunoSEQ multiplex PCR. TCRdb re-called the immunoSEQ multiplex PCR reads through MiXCR, storing one row per CDR3 protein. Among some 200,000 distinct CDR3 sequences, 90% to 97% were seen once, and the ten largest hold 0.098%.

Sequencing was done on a sample of CD4+ T cells from PBMCs. The source of this sequence is a human donor with Susac syndrome. The chain recombines TRBV6-5 with TRBJ2-7, with TRBD2 identical over 12 bases. CDR3: CASRASGLAGYEQYF. In nucleotides, the CDR3 is TGTGCCAGCAGGGCTTCGGGACTAGCGGGCTACGAGCAGTACTTC.